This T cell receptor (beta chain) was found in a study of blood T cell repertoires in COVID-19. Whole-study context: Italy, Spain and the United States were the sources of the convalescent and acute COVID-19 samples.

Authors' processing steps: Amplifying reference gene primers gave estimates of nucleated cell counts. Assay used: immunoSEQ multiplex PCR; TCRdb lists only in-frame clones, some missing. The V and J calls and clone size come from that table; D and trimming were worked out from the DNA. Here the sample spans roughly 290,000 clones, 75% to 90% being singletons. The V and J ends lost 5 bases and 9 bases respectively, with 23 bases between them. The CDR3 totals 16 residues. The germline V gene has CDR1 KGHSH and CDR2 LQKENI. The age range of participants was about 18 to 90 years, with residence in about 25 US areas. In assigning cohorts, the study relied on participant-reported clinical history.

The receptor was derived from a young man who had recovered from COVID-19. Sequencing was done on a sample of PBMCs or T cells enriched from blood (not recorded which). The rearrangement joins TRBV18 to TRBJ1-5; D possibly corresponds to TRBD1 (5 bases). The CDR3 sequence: CASSSGGTTVARPQHF. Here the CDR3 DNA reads TGTGCCAGCTCATCGGGGGGAACGACGGTAGCTCGGCCCCAGCATTTT.